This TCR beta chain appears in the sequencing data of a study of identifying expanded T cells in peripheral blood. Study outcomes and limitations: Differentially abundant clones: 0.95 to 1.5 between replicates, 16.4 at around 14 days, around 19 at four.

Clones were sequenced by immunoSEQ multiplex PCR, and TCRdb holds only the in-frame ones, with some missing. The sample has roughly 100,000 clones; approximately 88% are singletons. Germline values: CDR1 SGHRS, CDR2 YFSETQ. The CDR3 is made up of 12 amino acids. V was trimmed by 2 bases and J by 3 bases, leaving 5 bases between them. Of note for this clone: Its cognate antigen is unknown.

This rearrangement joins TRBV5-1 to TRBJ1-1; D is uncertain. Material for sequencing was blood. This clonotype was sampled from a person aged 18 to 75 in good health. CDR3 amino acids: CASSFGDTEAFF. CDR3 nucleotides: TGCGCCAGCAGCTTCGGGGACACTGAAGCTTTCTTT.